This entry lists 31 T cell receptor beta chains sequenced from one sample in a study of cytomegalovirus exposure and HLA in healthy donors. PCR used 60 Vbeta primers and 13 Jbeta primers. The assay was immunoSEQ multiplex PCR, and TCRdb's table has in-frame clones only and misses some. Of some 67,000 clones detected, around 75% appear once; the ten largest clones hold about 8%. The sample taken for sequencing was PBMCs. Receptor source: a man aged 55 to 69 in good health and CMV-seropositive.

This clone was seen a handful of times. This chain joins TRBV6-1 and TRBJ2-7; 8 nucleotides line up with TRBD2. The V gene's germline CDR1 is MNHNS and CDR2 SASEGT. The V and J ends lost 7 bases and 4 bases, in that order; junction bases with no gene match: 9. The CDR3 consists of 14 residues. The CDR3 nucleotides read TGTGCCAGCATGGCGGGAGGCACATATTACGAGCAGTACTTC. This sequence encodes CASMAGGTYYEQYF.

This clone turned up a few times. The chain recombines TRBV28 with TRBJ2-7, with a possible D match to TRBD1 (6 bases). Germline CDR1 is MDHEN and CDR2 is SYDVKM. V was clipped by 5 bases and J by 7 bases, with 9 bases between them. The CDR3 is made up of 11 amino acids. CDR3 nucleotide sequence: TGTGCCAGCAGTACAGGGCGGGAGCAGTACTTC. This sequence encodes CASSTGREQYF.

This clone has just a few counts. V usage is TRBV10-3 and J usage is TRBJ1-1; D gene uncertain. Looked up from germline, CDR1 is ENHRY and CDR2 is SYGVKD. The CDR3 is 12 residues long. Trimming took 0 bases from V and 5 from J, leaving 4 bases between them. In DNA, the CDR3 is TGTGCCATCAGTGAGTCCCAAACTGAAGCTTTCTTT. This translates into CAISESQTEAFF.

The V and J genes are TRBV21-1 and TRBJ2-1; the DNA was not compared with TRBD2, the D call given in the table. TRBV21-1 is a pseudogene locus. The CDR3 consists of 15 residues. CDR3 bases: TGTGCCAGCAGCAAGGCCGGGAGCTCCTACAATGAGCAGTTCTTC. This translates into CASSKAGSSYNEQFF.

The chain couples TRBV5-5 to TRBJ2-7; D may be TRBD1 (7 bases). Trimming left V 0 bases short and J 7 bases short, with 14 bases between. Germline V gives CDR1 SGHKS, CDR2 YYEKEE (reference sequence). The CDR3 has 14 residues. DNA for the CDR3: TGTGCCAGCAGCTTGGGGCAGGGGGGCATGGAGCAGTACTTC. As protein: CASSLGQGGMEQYF.

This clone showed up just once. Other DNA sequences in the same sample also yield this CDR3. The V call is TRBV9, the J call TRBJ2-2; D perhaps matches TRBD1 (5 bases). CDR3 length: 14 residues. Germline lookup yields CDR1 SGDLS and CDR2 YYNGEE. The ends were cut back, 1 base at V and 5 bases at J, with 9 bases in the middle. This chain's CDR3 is CASSVLSGTGELFF. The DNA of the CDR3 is TGTGCCAGCAGCGTATTGTCAGGGACCGGGGAGCTGTTTTTT.

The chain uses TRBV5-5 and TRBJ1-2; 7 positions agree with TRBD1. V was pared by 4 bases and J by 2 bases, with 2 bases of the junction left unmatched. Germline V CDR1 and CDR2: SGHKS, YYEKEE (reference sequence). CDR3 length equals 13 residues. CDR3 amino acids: CASSKGQNYGYTF. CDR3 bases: TGTGCCAGCAGCAAGGGACAGAACTATGGCTACACCTTC.

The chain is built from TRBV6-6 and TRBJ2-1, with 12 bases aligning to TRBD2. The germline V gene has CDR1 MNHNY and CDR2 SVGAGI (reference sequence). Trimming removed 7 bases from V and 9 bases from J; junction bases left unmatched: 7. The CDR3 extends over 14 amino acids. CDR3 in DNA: TGTGCCAGCACTGCACTAGCGGGAGGATTTGAGCAGTTCTTC. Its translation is CASTALAGGFEQFF.

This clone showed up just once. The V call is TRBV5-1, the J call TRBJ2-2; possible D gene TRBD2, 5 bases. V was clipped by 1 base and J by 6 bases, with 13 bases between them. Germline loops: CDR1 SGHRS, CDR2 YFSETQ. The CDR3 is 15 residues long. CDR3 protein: CASSLMGETAGELFF. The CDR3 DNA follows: TGCGCCAGCAGCTTGATGGGAGAGACCGCCGGGGAGCTGTTTTTT.

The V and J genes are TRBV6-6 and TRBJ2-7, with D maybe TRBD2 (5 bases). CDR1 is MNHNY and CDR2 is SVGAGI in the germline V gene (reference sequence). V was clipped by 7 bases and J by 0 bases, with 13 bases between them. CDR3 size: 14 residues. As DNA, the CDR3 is TGTGCCAGCAACCAAGCGGATAGCTCCTACGAGCAGTACTTC. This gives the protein CASNQADSSYEQYF.

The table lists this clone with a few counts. The CDR3: CASSLLPGGRTEAFF. CDR3 nucleotides: TGTGCCAGCAGCTTATTGCCGGGAGGTCGGACTGAAGCTTTCTTT. The chain recombines TRBV7-9 with TRBJ1-1; D uncertain. Germline V lookup: CDR1 SEHNR, CDR2 FQNEAQ (reference sequence). The CDR3 is made up of 15 amino acids. Trimming cost V 2 bases and J 5 bases, with 15 bases left between them. Using reference TRBV7-9 and TRBJ1-1 for the parts outside the CDR3, the full variable domain is DTGVSQNPRHKITKRGQNVTFRCDPISEHNRLYWYRQTLGQGPEFLTYFQNEAQLEKSRLLSDRFSAERPKGSFSTLEIQRTEQGDSAMYLCASSLLPGGRTEAFFGQGTRLTVV.

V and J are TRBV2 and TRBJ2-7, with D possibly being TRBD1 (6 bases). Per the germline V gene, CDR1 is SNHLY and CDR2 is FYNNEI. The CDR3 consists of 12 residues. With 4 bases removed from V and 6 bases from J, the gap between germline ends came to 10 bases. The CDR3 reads CASSGGRVEQYF. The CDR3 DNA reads TGTGCCAGCAGTGGGGGGCGGGTCGAGCAGTACTTC.

DNA for the CDR3: TGCAGCGTTGTAGGCAGGGCAGGAGGCTACACCTTC. The encoded protein is CSVVGRAGGYTF. This chain links TRBV29-1 with TRBJ1-2, with a weak D call TRBD1 (5 bases). V dropped 4 bases and J dropped 8 bases, with 14 bases sitting between them. Germline V CDR1 and CDR2: SQVTM, ANQGSEA. The CDR3 runs 12 residues.

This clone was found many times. CDR3 region: CASSLVGMGLTNYGYTF. CDR3 DNA sequence: TGTGCCAGCAGCTTAGTCGGGATGGGCCTTACTAACTATGGCTACACCTTC. The chain couples TRBV11-3 to TRBJ1-2; no firm D call. Between the trimmed V and J ends, which lost 1 base and 0 bases, there was a span of 15 bases. In germline, CDR1 is SGHNT, CDR2 YENEEA. The CDR3 sequence is 17 residues long.

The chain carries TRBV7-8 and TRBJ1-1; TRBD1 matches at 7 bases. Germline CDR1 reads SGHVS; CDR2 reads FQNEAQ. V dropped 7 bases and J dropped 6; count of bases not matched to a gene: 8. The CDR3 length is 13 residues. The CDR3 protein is CASILQGTAEAFF. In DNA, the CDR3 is TGTGCCAGCATTCTACAGGGGACGGCTGAAGCTTTCTTT. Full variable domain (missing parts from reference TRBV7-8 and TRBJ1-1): GAGVSQSPRYKVAKRGQDVALRCDPISGHVSLFWYQQALGQGPEFLTYFQNEAQLDKSGLPSDRFFAERPEGSVSTLKIQRTQQEDSAVYLCASILQGTAEAFFGQGTRLTVV.

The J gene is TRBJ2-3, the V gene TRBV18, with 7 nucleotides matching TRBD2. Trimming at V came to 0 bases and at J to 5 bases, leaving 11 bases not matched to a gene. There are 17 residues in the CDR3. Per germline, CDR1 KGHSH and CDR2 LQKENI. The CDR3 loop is CASSPPWASGPLDTQYF. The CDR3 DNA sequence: TGTGCCAGCTCACCACCGTGGGCTAGCGGACCCTTAGATACGCAGTATTTT.

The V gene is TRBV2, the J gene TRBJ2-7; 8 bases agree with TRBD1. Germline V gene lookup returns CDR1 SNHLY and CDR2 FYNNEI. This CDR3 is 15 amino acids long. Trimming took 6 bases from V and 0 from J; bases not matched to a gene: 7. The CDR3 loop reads CASSLRTGSSYEQYF. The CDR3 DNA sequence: TGTGCCAGCAGCCTACGGACAGGGAGCTCCTACGAGCAGTACTTC.

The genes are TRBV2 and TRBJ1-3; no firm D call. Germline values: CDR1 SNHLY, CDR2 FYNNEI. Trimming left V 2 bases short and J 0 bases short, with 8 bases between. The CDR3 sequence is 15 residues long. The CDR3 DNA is TGTGCCAGCAGTGAACGGTCTAGCTCTGGAAACACCATATATTTT. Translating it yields CASSERSSSGNTIYF.

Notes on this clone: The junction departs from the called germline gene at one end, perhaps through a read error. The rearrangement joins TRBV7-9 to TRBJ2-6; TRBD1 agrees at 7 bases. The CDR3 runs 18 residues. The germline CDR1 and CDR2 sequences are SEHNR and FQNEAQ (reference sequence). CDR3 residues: CSSSLRQGRGSGANVLTF. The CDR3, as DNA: TGTTCCAGCAGCCTCCGACAGGGACGAGGCTCTGGGGCCAACGTCCTGACTTTC.

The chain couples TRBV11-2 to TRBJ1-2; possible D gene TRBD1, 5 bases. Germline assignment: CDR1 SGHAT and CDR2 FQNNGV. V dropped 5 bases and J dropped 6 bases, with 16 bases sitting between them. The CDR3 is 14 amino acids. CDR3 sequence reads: CASSPPGGGNGYTF. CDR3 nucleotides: TGTGCCAGCAGCCCCCCGGGGGGGGGAAATGGCTACACCTTC.

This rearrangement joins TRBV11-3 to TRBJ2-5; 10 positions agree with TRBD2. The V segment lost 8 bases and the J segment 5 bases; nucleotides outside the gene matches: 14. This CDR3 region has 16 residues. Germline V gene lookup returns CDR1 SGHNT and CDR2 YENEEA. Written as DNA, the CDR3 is TGTGCCAGCTCCCGTGGGGTAGCGGGAGGCTCGGAGACCCAGTACTTC. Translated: CASSRGVAGGSETQYF.

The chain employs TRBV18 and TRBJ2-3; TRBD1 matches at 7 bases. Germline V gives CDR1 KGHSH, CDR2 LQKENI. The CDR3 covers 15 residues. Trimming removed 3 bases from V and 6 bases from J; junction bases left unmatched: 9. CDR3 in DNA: TGTGCCAGCTCACCCCGTAGGACAGGCGAGGATACGCAGTATTTT. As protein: CASSPRRTGEDTQYF.

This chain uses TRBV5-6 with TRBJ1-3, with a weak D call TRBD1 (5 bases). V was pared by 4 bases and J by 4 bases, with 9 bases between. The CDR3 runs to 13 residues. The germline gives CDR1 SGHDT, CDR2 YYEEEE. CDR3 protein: CASSARQGNTIYF. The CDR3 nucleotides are TGTGCCAGCAGCGCTAGACAGGGAAACACCATATATTTT.

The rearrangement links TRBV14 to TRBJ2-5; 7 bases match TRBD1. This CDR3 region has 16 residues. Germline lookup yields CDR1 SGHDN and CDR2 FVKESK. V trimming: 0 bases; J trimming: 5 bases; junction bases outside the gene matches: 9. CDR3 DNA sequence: TGTGCCAGCAGCCAAGACGTCAGAAGGGGGCGGGAGACCCAGTACTTC. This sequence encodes CASSQDVRRGRETQYF.

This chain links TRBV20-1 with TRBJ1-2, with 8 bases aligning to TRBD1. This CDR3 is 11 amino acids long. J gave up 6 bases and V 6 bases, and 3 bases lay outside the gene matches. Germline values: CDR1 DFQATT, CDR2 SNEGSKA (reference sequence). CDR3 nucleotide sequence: TGCAGTGCACAGGGGGGCCATGGCTACACCTTC. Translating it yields CSAQGGHGYTF.

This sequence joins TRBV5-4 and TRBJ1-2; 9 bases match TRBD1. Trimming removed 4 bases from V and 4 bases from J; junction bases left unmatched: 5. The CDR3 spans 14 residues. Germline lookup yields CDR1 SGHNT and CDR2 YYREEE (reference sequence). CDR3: CASSAGTGLYGYTF. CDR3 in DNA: TGTGCCAGCAGCGCCGGGACAGGGCTCTATGGCTACACCTTC.

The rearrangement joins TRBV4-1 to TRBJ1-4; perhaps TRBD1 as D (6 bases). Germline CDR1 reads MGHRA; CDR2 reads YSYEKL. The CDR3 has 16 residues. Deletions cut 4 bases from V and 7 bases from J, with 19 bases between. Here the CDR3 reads CASSPLTAQGLEKLFF. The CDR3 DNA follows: TGCGCCAGCAGCCCCCTAACGGCACAGGGTCTTGAAAAACTGTTTTTT.

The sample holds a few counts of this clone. In nucleotides, the CDR3 is TGTGCCAGCAGCTTTTCGGCCGGGGGGACTGAAGCTTTCTTT. Its translation is CASSFSAGGTEAFF. The rearrangement joins TRBV7-9 to TRBJ1-1, with a tentative D call TRBD1 (5 bases). The length of the CDR3 is 14 residues. The germline V gene encodes CDR1 SEHNR and CDR2 FQNEAQ (reference sequence). The V end lost 3 bases, the J end lost 5 bases, and 13 bases lay between the germline ends.

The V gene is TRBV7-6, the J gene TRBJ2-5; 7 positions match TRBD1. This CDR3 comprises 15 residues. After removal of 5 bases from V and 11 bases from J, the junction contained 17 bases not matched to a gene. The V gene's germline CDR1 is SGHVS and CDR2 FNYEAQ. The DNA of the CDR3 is TGTGCCAGCAGCCCCACGGGTCAGGGGGTGGGGGAGCAGTACTTC. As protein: CASSPTGQGVGEQYF.

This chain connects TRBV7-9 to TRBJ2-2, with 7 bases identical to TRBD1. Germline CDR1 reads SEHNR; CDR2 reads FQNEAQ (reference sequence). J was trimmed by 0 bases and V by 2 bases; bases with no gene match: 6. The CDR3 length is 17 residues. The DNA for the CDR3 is TGTGCCAGCAGCTTAAGAAGGGACAGCGCGAACACCGGGGAGCTGTTTTTT. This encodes CASSLRRDSANTGELFF.

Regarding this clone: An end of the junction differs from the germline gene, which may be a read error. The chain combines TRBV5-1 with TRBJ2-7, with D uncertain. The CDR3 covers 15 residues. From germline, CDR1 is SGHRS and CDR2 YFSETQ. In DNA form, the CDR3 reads TGTGCCAGCAGCTTCGGTACGCAGACAATGTACGAGCAGTACTTC. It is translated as CASSFGTQTMYEQYF.